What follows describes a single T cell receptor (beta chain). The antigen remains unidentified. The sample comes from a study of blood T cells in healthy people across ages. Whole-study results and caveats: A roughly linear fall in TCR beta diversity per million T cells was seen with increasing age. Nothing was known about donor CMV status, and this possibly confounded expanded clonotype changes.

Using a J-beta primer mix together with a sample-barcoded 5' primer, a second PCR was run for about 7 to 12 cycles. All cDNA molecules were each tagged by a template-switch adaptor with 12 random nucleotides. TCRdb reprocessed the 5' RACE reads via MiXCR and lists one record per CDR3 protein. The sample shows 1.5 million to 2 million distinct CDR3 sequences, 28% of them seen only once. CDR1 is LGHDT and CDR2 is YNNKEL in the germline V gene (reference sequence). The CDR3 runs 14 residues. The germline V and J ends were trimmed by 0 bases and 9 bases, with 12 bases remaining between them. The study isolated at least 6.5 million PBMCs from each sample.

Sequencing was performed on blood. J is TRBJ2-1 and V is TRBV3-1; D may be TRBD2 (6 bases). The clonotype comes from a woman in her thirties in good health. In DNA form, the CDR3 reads TGTGCCAGCAGCCAAGATAGGGACTGGAGTGAGCAGTTCTTC. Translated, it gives CASSQDRDWSEQFF.